These 22 T cell receptor beta chains were sequenced from one sample in a study of blood T cell repertoires in COVID-19. Here immunoSEQ multiplex PCR was the method, and the copy in TCRdb shows in-frame clones only, minus some. Of hundreds of thousands of clones in the sample, about four fifths are singletons; the top ten hold 5%. Input material: PBMCs or T cells enriched from blood (not recorded which). The receptors originated from a man aged 35 to 55 who had been exposed to COVID-19.

The genes are TRBV9 and TRBJ2-7, with a possible D match to TRBD2 (5 bases). Germline V gene lookup returns CDR1 SGDLS and CDR2 YYNGEE. The CDR3 spans 15 residues. Between the trimmed V and J ends, which lost 4 bases and 6 bases, there was a span of 20 bases. CDR3 sequence: CASSLSGVEGTEQYF. The CDR3 region has the DNA TGTGCCAGCAGCCTATCTGGTGTTGAGGGTACCGAGCAGTACTTC. The full variable domain, in which reference TRBV9 and TRBJ2-7 provide the parts outside the CDR3, is DSGVTQTPKHLITATGQRVTLRCSPRSGDLSVYWYQQSLDQGLQFLIQYYNGEERAKGNILERFSAQQFPDLHSELNLSSLELGDSALYFCASSLSGVEGTEQYFGPGTRLTVT.

This chain links TRBV6-6 with TRBJ1-2; a possible D gene is TRBD1 (5 bases). Germline V gene sequence: CDR1 MNHNY, CDR2 SVGAGI (reference sequence). Trimming shortened V by 4 bases and J by 2 bases, and 17 bases separated the two germline ends. The CDR3 covers 16 residues. Here the CDR3 DNA reads TGTGCCAGCAGTTCAAACCCCACGACAGCCAACTATGGCTACACCTTC. This gives the protein CASSSNPTTANYGYTF.

This rearrangement joins TRBV4-1 to TRBJ2-1; 16 nucleotides agree with TRBD2. This CDR3 contains 21 residues. Germline V gene lookup returns CDR1 MGHRA and CDR2 YSYEKL. V shed 1 base and J 8 bases; nucleotides not matched to a gene: 17. The CDR3 spells CASSQGGGTSGRAPVTDEQFF. CDR3 bases: TGCGCCAGCAGCCAAGGTGGGGGGACTAGCGGGAGGGCCCCAGTAACAGATGAGCAGTTCTTC.

The chain combines TRBV16 with TRBJ1-5, with a tentative D call TRBD1 (6 bases). Germline V gives CDR1 KGHSY, CDR2 FQNENV. With 4 bases removed from V and 5 bases from J, the gap between germline ends came to 15 bases. The CDR3 loop spans 15 amino acids. The chain's CDR3 is CASSPRQETYQPQHF. CDR3 nucleotides: TGTGCCAGCAGCCCTCGACAGGAAACATATCAGCCCCAGCATTTT.

The chain links TRBV30 to TRBJ1-2; 8 nucleotides match TRBD1. This CDR3 region has 15 residues. V lost 4 bases, J lost 8 bases, and 15 bases stayed unmatched. Germline V CDR1 and CDR2: GTSNPN, SVGIG (reference sequence). Here the CDR3 reads CAWNNLQGGLYGYTF. The CDR3 nucleotides are TGTGCCTGGAATAACCTACAGGGGGGTCTGTACGGCTACACCTTC.

This clone was seen just once. The CDR3 DNA is TGTGCCACCAGCAGAGATCGGCTAGCGCAGGGGGAGCTGTTTTTT. Translating it yields CATSRDRLAQGELFF. This rearrangement joins TRBV15 to TRBJ2-2; possibly TRBD2 for D (6 bases). V dropped 0 bases and J dropped 8 bases, with 13 bases sitting between them. The germline gives CDR1 LNHNV, CDR2 YYDKDF (reference sequence). This CDR3 region has 15 residues.

The rearrangement links TRBV11-2 to TRBJ2-6, with 8 bases aligning to TRBD2. Trimming cost V 5 bases and J 3 bases; bases outside gene matches: 9. Germline V lookup: CDR1 SGHAT, CDR2 FQNNGV. The CDR3 sequence is 17 residues long. The CDR3 region is CASSPTGLGIGANVLTF. In nucleotides, the CDR3 is TGTGCCAGCAGCCCGACGGGACTAGGTATTGGGGCCAACGTCCTGACTTTC.

This clone was detected once. This sequence joins TRBV10-3 and TRBJ2-6; 12 bases align to TRBD2. J lost 0 bases, V lost 6 bases, and 15 bases had no gene match. CDR3 size: 21 residues. The germline V gene has CDR1 ENHRY and CDR2 SYGVKD. The chain's CDR3 is CAIRAQVFSTSGSSGANVLTF. In DNA form, the CDR3 reads TGTGCCATCAGAGCCCAAGTCTTCTCGACTAGCGGGAGCTCTGGGGCCAACGTCCTGACTTTC.

This clone was counted once. This chain joins TRBV18 and TRBJ2-2, with D tentatively TRBD1 (5 bases). This CDR3 is built from 14 residues. Germline V gene data show CDR1 as KGHSH and CDR2 as LQKENI. Trimming pared 2 bases from V and 4 bases from J, leaving 8 bases between. The CDR3 region has the DNA TGTGCCAGCTCACCAACGACAGTCACCGGGGAGCTGTTTTTT. Translation: CASSPTTVTGELFF.

The chain joins TRBV7-8 to TRBJ1-6, with TRBD1 matching 7 bases. Germline V lookup: CDR1 SGHVS, CDR2 FQNEAQ. The CDR3 spans 15 residues. V shed 8 bases, J shed 10 bases, and the junction held 14 bases outside the gene matches. CDR3 bases: TGTGCCAGCGGCCCCAGGGGGGCCCGTAGGTCACCCCTCCACTTT. Translated: CASGPRGARRSPLHF.

The chain has TRBV29-1 and TRBJ1-5, with 7 bases lining up with TRBD1. Germline V gene data show CDR1 as SQVTM and CDR2 as ANQGSEA. Trimming removed 6 bases from V and 7 bases from J; junction bases left unmatched: 9. The CDR3 length is 13 residues. CDR3 loop: CSVADREWQPQHF. The CDR3 nucleotides read TGCAGCGTGGCCGACAGGGAGTGGCAGCCCCAGCATTTT. The full variable domain, with the rest looked up from reference TRBV29-1 and TRBJ1-5, is SAVISQKPSRDICQRGTSLTIQCQVDSQVTMMFWYRQQPGQSLTLIATANQGSEATYESGFVIDKFPISRPNLTFSTLTVSNMSPEDSSIYLCSVADREWQPQHFGDGTRLSIL.

The chain uses TRBV2 and TRBJ2-1; possible D gene TRBD1, 6 bases. This CDR3 spans 17 amino acids. Trimming removed 7 bases at V and 8 bases at J, with 27 bases between. Germline values: CDR1 SNHLY, CDR2 FYNNEI. The CDR3 loop reads CASTPGTLTPPRDEQFF. In DNA, the CDR3 is TGTGCCAGCACCCCCGGGACACTAACCCCCCCACGTGATGAGCAGTTCTTC.

V is TRBV6-5 and J is TRBJ2-1; D remains ambiguous. The V end lost 3 bases, the J end lost 6 bases, and 18 bases lay between the germline ends. From germline, CDR1 is MNHEY and CDR2 SVGAGI. CDR3 length: 16 amino acids. This CDR3 reads CASSYLSGALTNEQFF. The DNA of the CDR3 is TGTGCCAGCAGTTATTTGTCGGGTGCATTGACCAATGAGCAGTTCTTC.

The V gene is TRBV5-1, the J gene TRBJ2-5; D unresolved. The CDR3 is 12 residues long. The ends were cut back, 0 bases at V and 5 bases at J, with 5 bases in the middle. Germline-derived CDR1 and CDR2 are SGHRS and YFSETQ. The CDR3 loop is CASSLGYETQYF. The CDR3 region has the DNA TGCGCCAGCAGCTTGGGTTATGAGACCCAGTACTTC.

The rearrangement joins TRBV27 to TRBJ1-1; TRBD1 might be the D (5 bases). There are 14 residues in the CDR3. V lost 6 bases, J lost 7 bases, and 18 bases lay in between. The germline V gene has CDR1 MNHEY and CDR2 SMNVEV (reference sequence). In nucleotides, the CDR3 is TGTGCCAGCAGAGCACTCCAGGGATCGGGTGAAGCTTTCTTT. This gives the protein CASRALQGSGEAFF.

This clone was detected once. The chain joins TRBV2 to TRBJ1-3; D gene ambiguous. Germline CDR1 is SNHLY and CDR2 is FYNNEI. CDR3 size: 13 residues. Trimming removed 3 bases at V and 0 bases at J, with 3 bases between. Here the CDR3 DNA reads TGTGCCAGCAGTGAGAGCTCTGGAAACACCATATATTTT. Translating it yields CASSESSGNTIYF.

The gene calls are TRBV7-9 and TRBJ1-2; 7 bases align to TRBD1. The length of the CDR3 is 13 residues. The germline V gene encodes CDR1 SEHNR and CDR2 FQNEAQ (reference sequence). V trimming: 4 bases; J trimming: 4 bases; junction bases outside the gene matches: 3. CDR3 nucleotides: TGTGCCAGCAGCTCAACAGGGGCCTATGGCTACACCTTC. It is translated as CASSSTGAYGYTF.

The table lists this clone with a few counts. The chain recombines TRBV4-1 with TRBJ2-7; a weak D match, TRBD2 (6 bases). Germline V CDR1 and CDR2: MGHRA, YSYEKL. Trimming removed 2 bases from V and 9 bases from J, with 20 bases in between. The CDR3 is made up of 15 amino acids. In DNA form, the CDR3 reads TGCGCCAGCAGCCAATCGGGCGGGGTTCCTCCCGCGCAGTACTTC. Amino acids: CASSQSGGVPPAQYF.

The chain recombines TRBV7-6 with TRBJ2-3; 13 nucleotides agree with TRBD2. V lost 1 base, J lost 2 bases, and 6 bases stayed unmatched. The germline V gene encodes CDR1 SGHVS and CDR2 FNYEAQ. CDR3 length: 18 residues. The CDR3 here is CASSLGTSGSGNTDTQYF. The CDR3 nucleotides read TGTGCCAGCAGCTTAGGGACTAGCGGGAGTGGGAACACAGATACGCAGTATTTT.

V usage is TRBV14 and J usage is TRBJ2-1; TRBD2 aligns across 7 bases. Looked up from germline, CDR1 is SGHDN and CDR2 is FVKESK. The CDR3 is made up of 12 amino acids. Germline trimming cut 4 bases from V and 10 bases from J; bases unmatched to any gene: 4. The CDR3, as DNA: TGTGCCAGCAGCCCAACTAGCGTCGAGCAGTTCTTC. Amino acid sequence: CASSPTSVEQFF.

J is TRBJ1-1 and V is TRBV10-3, with a possible D match to TRBD1 (6 bases). Germline CDR1 ENHRY, CDR2 SYGVKD. This CDR3 contains 15 residues. V dropped 4 bases and J dropped 2 bases, with 14 bases sitting between them. CDR3 in DNA: TGTGCCATCAGTGGGTCGGGGACAACCAACACTGAAGCTTTCTTT. This encodes CAISGSGTTNTEAFF.

The chain has TRBV3-1 (or the pseudogene TRBV3-2) and TRBJ2-7; D possibly corresponds to TRBD1 (5 bases). The CDR3 covers 12 residues. The germline V gene encodes CDR1 LGHDT and CDR2 YNNKEL (reference sequence). V shed 4 bases and J shed 3 bases, with 7 bases lying between them. CDR3 sequence reads: CASSRDSYEQYF. The CDR3 coding sequence is TGTGCCAGCAGCCGCGACAGCTACGAGCAGTACTTC.